Below are 19 T cell receptor beta chains sequenced from a single sample in a study of regulatory T cells in long-lasting Graves disease. iRepertoire HTBI primers and Arm-PCR of CDR3 regions built TCR beta libraries. TCRdb itself ran the multiplex PCR reads through MiXCR, one entry per CDR3 protein. The repertoire has about 420,000 distinct CDR3 sequences, 15% to 20% of them found once; the top ten carry about 25%. Time point: newly diagnosed GD, antithyroid drugs for less than 3 months. PBMC-extracted RNA yielded the TCR library. The same sample was also used in a study of T cells in Graves' hyperthyroidism and ophthalmopathy.

The material sequenced was peripheral blood mononuclear cells (PBMCs), taken at new diagnosis, from a patient treated with antithyroid drugs. The receptor set was obtained from a woman between 18 and 29 years old with Graves disease.

The chain is built from TRBV5-1 and TRBJ2-2; tentatively, D is TRBD2 (5 bases). Trimming left V 4 bases short and J 3 bases short, with 19 bases between. Germline CDR1 SGHRS, CDR2 YFSETQ. The CDR3 extends over 17 amino acids. The CDR3: CASSLVGLQAYTGELFF. CDR3 coding DNA: TGCGCCAGCAGCCTTGTTGGACTCCAGGCTTACACCGGGGAGCTGTTTTTT.

This clonotype has just a few counts. The gene calls are TRBV20-1 and TRBJ2-3, with 9 bases identical to TRBD2. This CDR3 has 17 residues. V trimming: 4 bases; J trimming: 2 bases; junction bases outside the gene matches: 13. Germline assignment: CDR1 DFQATT and CDR2 SNEGSKA (reference sequence). Written as DNA, the CDR3 is TGCAGTGCTAAGGCGACTAGCGGCCAGGGCATCACAGATACGCAGTATTTT. Protein: CSAKATSGQGITDTQYF.

This clonotype was counted ten times or more. V is TRBV7-3 and J is TRBJ2-1, with 11 positions matching TRBD2. Germline CDR1 reads SGHTA; CDR2 reads FQGTGA. The CDR3 has 16 residues. The ends lost 3 bases at V and 7 bases at J; junction bases unmatched: 8. CDR3 in DNA: TGTGCCAGCAGCTTGGGGACTAGCGGTCTAGGGAATGAGCAGTTCTTC. The encoded protein is CASSLGTSGLGNEQFF.

This clonotype was seen ten or more times. V gene TRBV7-6 combines with J gene TRBJ2-3; no clear D gene. Trimming shortened V by 2 bases and J by 0 bases, and 15 bases separated the two germline ends. Germline CDR1 is SGHVS and CDR2 is FNYEAQ. The CDR3 extends over 17 amino acids. CDR3 DNA: TGTGCCAGCAGCTTATCGTCGGTGGCGGAGAGCACAGATACGCAGTATTTT. As protein: CASSLSSVAESTDTQYF.

This clonotype came up many times. The genes are TRBV6-5 and TRBJ2-1, with TRBD2 matching over 13 bases. The V gene end was trimmed by 3 bases and the J gene end by 8 bases; junction bases not matched to a gene: 7. Per germline, CDR1 MNHEY and CDR2 SVGAGI. CDR3 length: 16 amino acids. CDR3 nucleotide sequence: TGTGCCAGCAGTTATCCGACTAGCGGGAGGTCGTATGAGCAGTTCTTC. Residues: CASSYPTSGRSYEQFF.

This clonotype was counted ten times or more. This chain links TRBV28 with TRBJ1-4; D is possibly TRBD1 (5 bases). This CDR3 region has 14 residues. The V end was cut by 6 bases, the J end by 4 bases, with 12 bases between. Germline V lookup: CDR1 MDHEN, CDR2 SYDVKM. As DNA, the CDR3 is TGTGCCAGCAGGACAGCAAGTTTTAATGAAAAACTGTTTTTT. Translation gives CASRTASFNEKLFF.

This clonotype was detected many times. The rearrangement joins TRBV6-1 to TRBJ1-1; TRBD1 might be the D (5 bases). The germline gives CDR1 MNHNS, CDR2 SASEGT. The CDR3 sequence is 17 residues long. V lost 6 bases, J lost 0 bases, and 20 bases lay in between. The CDR3 DNA follows: TGTGCCAGCAGCGACACCGGGACCTTCTACATGAACACTGAAGCTTTCTTT. Protein sequence: CASSDTGTFYMNTEAFF.

The V call is TRBV6-1, the J call TRBJ1-1; D is uncertain. The V and J ends lost 6 bases and 6 bases respectively, with 11 bases between them. CDR3 length: 12 residues. Germline V lookup: CDR1 MNHNS, CDR2 SASEGT. CDR3 DNA sequence: TGTGCCAGCAGGGAACCCTGGGCTGAAGCTTTCTTT. This encodes CASREPWAEAFF.

This clonotype was counted ten times or more. V usage is TRBV28 and J usage is TRBJ2-7, with TRBD1 matching 8 bases. The CDR3 runs to 16 residues. Losses at the gene ends were 5 bases for V and 0 bases for J; bases not matched to a gene: 9. Germline V gives CDR1 MDHEN, CDR2 SYDVKM. The CDR3 region is CASSPRFTGGSYEQYF. As DNA, the CDR3 is TGTGCCAGCAGTCCGCGCTTTACAGGGGGCTCCTACGAGCAGTACTTC.

This clonotype was detected only a few times. V usage is TRBV3-1 and J usage is TRBJ1-6; maybe TRBD1 (5 bases). Germline-derived CDR1 and CDR2 are LGHDT and YNNKEL (reference sequence). V lost 8 bases and J 13 bases, leaving 12 bases between the germline ends. The CDR3 is 11 amino acids. This CDR3 reads CASGDPGPLHF. CDR3 DNA: TGTGCCAGCGGGGACCCTGGGCCCCTCCACTTT.

In its sample, this clonotype was seen many times. This chain uses TRBV12-3 or TRBV12-4 with TRBJ1-4; tentative D call: TRBD1 (6 bases). The V end lost 5 bases, the J end lost 0 bases, and 13 bases lay between the germline ends. The CDR3 has 16 amino acids. The CDR3: CASSPFKGATNEKLFF. DNA of the CDR3: TGTGCCAGCAGTCCTTTTAAGGGGGCAACTAATGAAAAACTGTTTTTT.

The chain uses TRBV20-1 and TRBJ1-2, with 8 bases aligning to TRBD1. The CDR3 is 14 amino acids. V was clipped by 6 bases and J by 6 bases; unmatched bases: 12. Germline assignment: CDR1 DFQATT and CDR2 SNEGSKA (reference sequence). The CDR3 reads CSAHSRGRSDGYTF. In nucleotides, the CDR3 is TGCAGTGCCCACTCCAGGGGGCGATCCGATGGCTACACCTTC.

Turning to this clonotype: A much larger clone differs by one base, so this may be a read error. The chain links TRBV9 to TRBJ1-1; the D is unclear. The germline V gene has CDR1 SGDLS and CDR2 YYNGEE. The CDR3 sequence is 13 residues long. DNA of the CDR3: TGTGCCAGCAGCGTAGTTGGGAGCACTAAAGCTTTCTTT. It encodes CASSVVGSTKAFF.

This clonotype was observed at least ten times. V and J are TRBV28 and TRBJ2-3; 8 bases are a match to TRBD1. This CDR3 is built from 14 residues. V shed 2 bases, J shed 6 bases, and the junction held 4 bases outside the gene matches. Germline-derived CDR1 and CDR2 are MDHEN and SYDVKM. This CDR3 reads CASSLTGGGDTQYF. CDR3 coding DNA: TGTGCCAGCAGTTTAACAGGGGGAGGCGATACGCAGTATTTT.

The sample holds a few counts of this clonotype. J is TRBJ2-2 and V is TRBV10-3; 10 bases are a match to TRBD1. There are 15 residues in the CDR3. CDR1 is ENHRY and CDR2 is SYGVKD in the germline V gene. V was clipped by 6 bases and J by 4 bases; unmatched bases: 5. CDR3 sequence: CAISSGTGATGELFF. DNA for the CDR3: TGTGCCATCAGCTCCGGGACAGGGGCCACCGGGGAGCTGTTTTTT.

The chain employs TRBV20-1 and TRBJ1-4; 7 bases are shared with TRBD1. The CDR3 runs to 14 residues. The V segment lost 1 base and the J segment 8 bases; nucleotides outside the gene matches: 7. CDR1 is DFQATT, CDR2 SNEGSKA, per germline (reference sequence). The CDR3 DNA sequence: TGCAGTGCTAGAGCCGGGACAGAGGCAGAAAAACTGTTTTTT. Protein product: CSARAGTEAEKLFF.

This clonotype was observed at least ten times. The chain couples TRBV28 to TRBJ2-2; possibly TRBD2 for D (6 bases). Trimming removed 2 bases from V and 6 bases from J, with 16 bases in between. From germline, CDR1 is MDHEN and CDR2 SYDVKM. This CDR3 region has 16 residues. CDR3 sequence reads: CASSLVRRLVPGELFF. The CDR3 coding sequence is TGTGCCAGCAGTTTAGTACGCCGACTAGTTCCCGGGGAGCTGTTTTTT.

This clonotype was recorded at least ten times. This chain connects TRBV6-1 to TRBJ2-2; 8 nucleotides align to TRBD2. J gave up 4 bases and V 5 bases, and 9 bases lay outside the gene matches. Germline-derived CDR1 and CDR2 are MNHNS and SASEGT. The CDR3 totals 16 residues. CDR3 in DNA: TGTGCCAGCAGTCAACCGGCGGGAGGAAGCACCGGGGAGCTGTTTTTT. Encoded protein: CASSQPAGGSTGELFF.

The chain has TRBV6-1 and TRBJ1-4; D is perhaps TRBD1 (6 bases). CDR1 and CDR2 (germline): MNHNS, SASEGT. This CDR3 is 19 amino acids long. V lost 4 bases and J lost 2, with 23 bases in between. In nucleotides, the CDR3 is TGTGCCAGCAGTGCAGATAAACGGGACACAGCTTCGACTAATGAAAAACTGTTTTTT. The encoded protein is CASSADKRDTASTNEKLFF.